This T cell receptor beta chain was captured in a study of blood T cells in healthy people across ages. The authors ran a second PCR of 7 to 11 cycles using a sample-barcoded 5' primer and a J-beta primer mix. TCRdb redid the calling of the 5' RACE reads with MiXCR, one entry per CDR3 protein. The sample yields more than 800,000 distinct CDR3 sequences, 29% seen once. PBMCs, at least 6.5 million per sample, were isolated. Details on this clonotype: The junction departs from germline at one end; a sequencing error may be responsible.

Sequencing was done on a sample of blood. The sequence was collected from an elderly woman in good health.

The CDR3 DNA reads TGTGCCAGAAGTGCAGTAGCGGGGGGGCACAATGGGCAGTTCTTC. Residues: CARSAVAGGHNGQFF. V and J are TRBV28 and TRBJ2-1; TRBD2 aligns across 11 bases. This CDR3 region has 15 residues. Germline V gives CDR1 MDHEN, CDR2 SYDVKM.